This T cell receptor beta chain appears in the sequencing data of a study of cytomegalovirus exposure and HLA in healthy donors. Regarding this clone: Its antigen is undetermined.

V lost 0 bases, J lost 4 bases, and 17 bases lay in between. Germline CDR1 is SGDLS and CDR2 is YYNGEE. CDR3 length: 17 residues. Study outcomes and limitations: There were reportedly fewer N-insertions in an Asian-associated ancestry cluster than the approximately 670-donor mean, in a later analysis. CMV serostatus stood as the only immune exposure information on hand. Presence/absence analyses supposed approximately even sequencing depth among donors. Accurate HLA-A and HLA-B prediction from TCR beta sequences was reported for most subjects.

Primers included in the PCR were 60 Vbeta and 13 Jbeta primers. The assay was immunoSEQ multiplex PCR, and TCRdb's table has in-frame clones only and misses some. The sample shows around 130,000 clones, 75% to 90% of them seen only once. Sequencing was performed on PBMCs. The chain is built from TRBV9 and TRBJ2-1, with TRBD2 as a possible D gene (5 bases). The sequence derives from a man aged 30 to 39 in good health and CMV-seronegative. CDR3 region: CASSVDGETHWYNEQFF. The CDR3 DNA is TGTGCCAGCAGCGTAGACGGGGAGACCCACTGGTACAATGAGCAGTTCTTC.